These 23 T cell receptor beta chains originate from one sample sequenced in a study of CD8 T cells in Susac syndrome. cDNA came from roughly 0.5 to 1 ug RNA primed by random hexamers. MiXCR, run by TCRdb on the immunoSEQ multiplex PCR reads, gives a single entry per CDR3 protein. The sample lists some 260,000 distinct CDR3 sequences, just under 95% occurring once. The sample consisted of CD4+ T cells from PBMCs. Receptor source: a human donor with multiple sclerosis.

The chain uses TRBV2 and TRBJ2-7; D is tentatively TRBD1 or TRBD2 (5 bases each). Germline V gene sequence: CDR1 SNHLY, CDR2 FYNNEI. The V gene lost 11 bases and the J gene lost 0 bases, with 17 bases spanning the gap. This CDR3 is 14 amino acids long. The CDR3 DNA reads TGTGCCGGGAGAGGGGACGGAAGCTCCTACGAGCAGTACGTC. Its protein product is CAGRGDGSSYEQYV.

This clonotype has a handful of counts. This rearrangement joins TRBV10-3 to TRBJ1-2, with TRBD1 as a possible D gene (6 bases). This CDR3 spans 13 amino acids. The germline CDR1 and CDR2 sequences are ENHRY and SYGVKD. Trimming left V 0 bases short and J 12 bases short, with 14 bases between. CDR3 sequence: CAISESGHGFHTF. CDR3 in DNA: TGTGCCATCAGTGAGTCGGGACACGGGTTCCACACCTTC.

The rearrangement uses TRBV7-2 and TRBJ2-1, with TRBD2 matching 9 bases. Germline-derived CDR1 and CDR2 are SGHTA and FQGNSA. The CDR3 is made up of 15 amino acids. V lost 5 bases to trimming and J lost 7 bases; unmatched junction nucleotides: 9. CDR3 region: CASSPAGLAGNEQFF. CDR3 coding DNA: TGTGCCAGCAGCCCTGCGGGACTAGCAGGGAATGAGCAGTTCTTC.

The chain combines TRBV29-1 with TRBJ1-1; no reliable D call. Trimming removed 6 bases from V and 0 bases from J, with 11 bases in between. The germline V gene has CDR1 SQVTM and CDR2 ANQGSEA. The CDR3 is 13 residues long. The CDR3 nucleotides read TGCAGCGTCGAGACACGTATGAACACTGAAGCTTTCTTT. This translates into CSVETRMNTEAFF.

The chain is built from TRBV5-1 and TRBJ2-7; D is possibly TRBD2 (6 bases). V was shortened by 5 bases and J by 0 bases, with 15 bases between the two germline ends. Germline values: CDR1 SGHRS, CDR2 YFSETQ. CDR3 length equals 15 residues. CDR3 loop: CASRAGRGGSYEQYF. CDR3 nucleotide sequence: TGCGCCAGCAGGGCGGGACGAGGTGGCTCCTACGAGCAGTACTTC.

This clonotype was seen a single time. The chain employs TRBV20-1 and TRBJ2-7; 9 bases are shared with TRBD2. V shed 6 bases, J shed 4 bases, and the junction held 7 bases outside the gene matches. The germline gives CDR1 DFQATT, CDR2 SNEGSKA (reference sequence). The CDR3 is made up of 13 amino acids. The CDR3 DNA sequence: TGCAGTGCCTGGGCGGGGGGGAAGTACGAGCAGTACTTC. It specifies CSAWAGGKYEQYF.

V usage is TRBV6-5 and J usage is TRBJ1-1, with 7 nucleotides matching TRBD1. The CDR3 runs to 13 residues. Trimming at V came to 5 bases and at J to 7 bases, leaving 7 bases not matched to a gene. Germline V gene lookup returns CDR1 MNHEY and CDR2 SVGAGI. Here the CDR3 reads CASSRGTAFEAFF. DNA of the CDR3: TGTGCCAGCAGTCGCGGGACAGCCTTTGAAGCTTTCTTT.

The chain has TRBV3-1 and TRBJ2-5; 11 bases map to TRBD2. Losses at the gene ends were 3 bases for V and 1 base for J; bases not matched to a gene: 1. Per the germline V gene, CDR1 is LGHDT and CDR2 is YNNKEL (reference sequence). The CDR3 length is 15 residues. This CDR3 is CASSHTSGGQETQYF. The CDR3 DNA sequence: TGTGCCAGCAGCCATACTAGCGGGGGCCAAGAGACCCAGTACTTC.

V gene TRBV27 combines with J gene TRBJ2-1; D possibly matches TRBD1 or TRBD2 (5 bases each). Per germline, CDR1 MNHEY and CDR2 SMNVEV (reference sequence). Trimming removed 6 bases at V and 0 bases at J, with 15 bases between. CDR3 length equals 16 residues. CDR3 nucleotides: TGTGCCAGCAGGGGTCTTAAGGGGAGCTCCTACAATGAGCAGTTCTTC. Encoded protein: CASRGLKGSSYNEQFF.

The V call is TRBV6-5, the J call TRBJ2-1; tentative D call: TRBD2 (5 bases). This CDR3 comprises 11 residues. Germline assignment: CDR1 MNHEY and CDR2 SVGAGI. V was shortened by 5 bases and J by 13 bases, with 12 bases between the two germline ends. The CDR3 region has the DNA TGTGCCAGCAGTGAATCGGACTCTCAGTTCTTC. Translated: CASSESDSQFF.

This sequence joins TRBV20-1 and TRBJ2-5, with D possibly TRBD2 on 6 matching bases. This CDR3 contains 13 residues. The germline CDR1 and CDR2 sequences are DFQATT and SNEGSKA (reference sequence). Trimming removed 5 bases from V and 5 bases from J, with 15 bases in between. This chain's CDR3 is CSARELAGETQYF. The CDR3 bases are TGCAGTGCTCGGGAGTTGGCGGGGGAGACCCAGTACTTC.

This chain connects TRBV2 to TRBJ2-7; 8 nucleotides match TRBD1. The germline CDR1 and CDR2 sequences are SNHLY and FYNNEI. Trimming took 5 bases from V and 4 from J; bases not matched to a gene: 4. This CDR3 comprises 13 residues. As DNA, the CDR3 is TGTGCCAGCAGTCTCAACAGGGGGTACGAGCAGTACGTC. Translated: CASSLNRGYEQYV.

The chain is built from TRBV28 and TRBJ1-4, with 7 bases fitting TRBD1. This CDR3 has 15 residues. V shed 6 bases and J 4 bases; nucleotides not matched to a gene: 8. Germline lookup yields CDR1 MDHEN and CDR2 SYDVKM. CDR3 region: CASRPWDSINEKLFF. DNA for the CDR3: TGTGCCAGCAGACCTTGGGACAGCATTAATGAAAAACTGTTTTTT.

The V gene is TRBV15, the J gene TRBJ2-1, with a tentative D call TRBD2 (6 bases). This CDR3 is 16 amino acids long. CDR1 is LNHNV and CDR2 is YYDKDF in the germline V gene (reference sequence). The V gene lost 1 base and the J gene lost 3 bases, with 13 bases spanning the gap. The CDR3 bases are TGTGCCACCAGCAGAGCAAGACTAGAAAACTACAATGAGCAGTTCTTC. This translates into CATSRARLENYNEQFF.

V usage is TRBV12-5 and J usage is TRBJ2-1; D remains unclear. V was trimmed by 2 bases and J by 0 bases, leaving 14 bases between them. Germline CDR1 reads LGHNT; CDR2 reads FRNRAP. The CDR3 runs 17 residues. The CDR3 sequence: CASGLSLMQSSYNEQFF. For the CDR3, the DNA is TGTGCTAGTGGTTTGTCCCTGATGCAGAGCTCCTACAATGAGCAGTTCTTC.

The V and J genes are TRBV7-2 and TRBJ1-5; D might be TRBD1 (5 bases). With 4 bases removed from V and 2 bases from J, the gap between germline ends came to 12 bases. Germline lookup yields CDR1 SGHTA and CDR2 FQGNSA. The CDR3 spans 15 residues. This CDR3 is CASSSLMGGNQPQHF. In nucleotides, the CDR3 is TGTGCCAGCAGCTCCCTGATGGGGGGCAATCAGCCCCAGCATTTT. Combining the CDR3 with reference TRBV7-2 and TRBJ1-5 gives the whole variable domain GAGVSQSPSNKVTEKGKDVELRCDPISGHTALYWYRQSLGQGLEFLIYFQGNSAPDKSGLPSDRFSAERTGGSVSTLTIQRTQQEDSAVYLCASSSLMGGNQPQHFGDGTRLSIL.

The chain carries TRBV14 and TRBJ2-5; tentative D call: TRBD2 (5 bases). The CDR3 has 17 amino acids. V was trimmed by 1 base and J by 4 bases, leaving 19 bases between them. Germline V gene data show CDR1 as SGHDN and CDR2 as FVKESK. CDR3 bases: TGTGCCAGCAGCCAAGTTCGAGCGGAACCCCCGGCAGAGACCCAGTACTTC. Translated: CASSQVRAEPPAETQYF.

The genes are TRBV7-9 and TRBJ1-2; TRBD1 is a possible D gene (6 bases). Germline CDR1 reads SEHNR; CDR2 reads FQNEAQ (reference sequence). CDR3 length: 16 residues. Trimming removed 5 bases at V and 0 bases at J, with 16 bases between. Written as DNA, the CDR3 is TGTGCCAGCAGCCTTACCGGGTGGGACACTAACTATGGCTACACCTTC. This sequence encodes CASSLTGWDTNYGYTF.

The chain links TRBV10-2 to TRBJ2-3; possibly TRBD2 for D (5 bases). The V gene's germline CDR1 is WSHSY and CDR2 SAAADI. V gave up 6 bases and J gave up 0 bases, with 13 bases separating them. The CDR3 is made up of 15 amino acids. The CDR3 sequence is CASRDRAGSTDTQYF. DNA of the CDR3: TGCGCCAGCAGAGATCGGGCGGGTAGCACAGATACGCAGTATTTT.

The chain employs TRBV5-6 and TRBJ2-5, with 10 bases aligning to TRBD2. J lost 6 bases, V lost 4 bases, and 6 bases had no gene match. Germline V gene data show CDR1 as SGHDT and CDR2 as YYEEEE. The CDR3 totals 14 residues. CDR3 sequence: CASSLGTSVQTQYF. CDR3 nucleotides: TGTGCCAGCAGCCTAGGGACTAGCGTACAGACCCAGTACTTC.

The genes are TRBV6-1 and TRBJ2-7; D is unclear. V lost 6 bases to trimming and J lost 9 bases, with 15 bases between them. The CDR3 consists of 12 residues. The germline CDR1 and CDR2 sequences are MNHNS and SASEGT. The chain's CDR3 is CASSDLAFGQYV. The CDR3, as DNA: TGTGCCAGCAGCGACTTGGCGTTCGGGCAGTACGTC.

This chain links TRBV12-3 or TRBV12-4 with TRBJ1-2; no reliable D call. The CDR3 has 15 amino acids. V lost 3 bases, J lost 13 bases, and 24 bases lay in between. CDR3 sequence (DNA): TGTGCCAGCAGTTTCGTCTCGGTCAGTGGGTCCTCCTGCACCTTC. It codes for CASSFVSVSGSSCTF.

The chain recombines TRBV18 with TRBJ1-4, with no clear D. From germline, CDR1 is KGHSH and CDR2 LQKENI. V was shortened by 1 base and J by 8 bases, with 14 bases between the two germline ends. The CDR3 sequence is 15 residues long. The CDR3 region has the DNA TGTGCCAGCTCACCACTTTTCGGAAAACCCGAAAAACTGTTTTTT. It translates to CASSPLFGKPEKLFF.